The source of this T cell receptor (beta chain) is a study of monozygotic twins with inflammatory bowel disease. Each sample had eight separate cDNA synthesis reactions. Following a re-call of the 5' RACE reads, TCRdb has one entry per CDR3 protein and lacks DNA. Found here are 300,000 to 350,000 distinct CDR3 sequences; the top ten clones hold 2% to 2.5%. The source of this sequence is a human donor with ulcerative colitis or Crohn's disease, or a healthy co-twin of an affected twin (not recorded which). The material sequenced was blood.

Here the CDR3 reads CAWSPPGYRSNQPQHF. This rearrangement joins TRBV30 to TRBJ1-5. Germline V lookup: CDR1 GTSNPN, CDR2 SVGIG (reference sequence). CDR3 length: 16 residues.